The 21 T cell receptor beta chains below all came from one sample that was sequenced in a study of blood T cell repertoires in COVID-19. The data were produced by immunoSEQ multiplex PCR, yet TCRdb's version contains in-frame clones alone and is incomplete. The sample has more than 150,000 clones; around 80% are singletons. Sequenced sample: peripheral blood. The source is a human donor in a cohort sampled during active COVID-19.

Comment on this clone: Other DNA sequences within the sample encode an identical CDR3. The chain employs TRBV4-1 and TRBJ1-5; 7 bases fit TRBD1. This CDR3 is 15 amino acids long. From germline, CDR1 is MGHRA and CDR2 YSYEKL. Trimming cost V 6 bases and J 1 base; bases outside gene matches: 6. CDR3 sequence (DNA): TGCGCCAGCAGACCTGACAGGGTGAGCAATCAGCCCCAGCATTTT. Translation gives CASRPDRVSNQPQHF.

This chain links TRBV13 with TRBJ1-4, with 7 nucleotides matching TRBD1. This CDR3 contains 16 residues. From germline, CDR1 is PRHDT and CDR2 FYEKMQ (reference sequence). J was trimmed by 7 bases and V by 0 bases; bases with no gene match: 8. The DNA for the CDR3 is TGTGCCAGCAGCTTAGGAGGGGGCCCCGTACCTGAAAAACTGTTTTTT. This encodes CASSLGGGPVPEKLFF.

This chain joins TRBV11-3 and TRBJ2-5; 7 positions match TRBD1. CDR1 SGHNT and CDR2 YENEEA come from the germline V gene. V shed 4 bases and J 1 base; nucleotides not matched to a gene: 0. This CDR3 has 13 residues. The CDR3: CASSSGGQETQYF. CDR3 nucleotides: TGTGCCAGCAGCTCAGGGGGCCAAGAGACCCAGTACTTC.

The chain combines TRBV28 with TRBJ1-6; D remains unclear. From germline, CDR1 is MDHEN and CDR2 SYDVKM. V was shortened by 10 bases and J by 3 bases, with 19 bases between the two germline ends. This CDR3 region has 16 residues. The CDR3 loop is CATSPLSRGYNSPLHF. The CDR3 DNA follows: TGTGCCACCTCCCCATTGTCACGAGGCTATAATTCACCCCTCCACTTT.

This clone was seen a single time. The rearrangement links TRBV5-1 to TRBJ2-5; D remains ambiguous. This CDR3 spans 13 amino acids. V lost 1 base and J lost 5, with 9 bases in between. CDR1 is SGHRS, CDR2 YFSETQ, per germline. The CDR3 loop is CASSLISEETQYF. The CDR3 DNA reads TGCGCCAGCAGCTTGATCTCTGAGGAGACCCAGTACTTC.

The rearrangement joins TRBV4-1 to TRBJ2-7, with TRBD2 as a possible D gene (6 bases). This CDR3 spans 15 amino acids. V was clipped by 1 base and J by 2 bases, with 12 bases between them. CDR1 MGHRA and CDR2 YSYEKL come from the germline V gene. CDR3 region: CASSQVSSGAYEQYF. The DNA for the CDR3 is TGCGCCAGCAGCCAAGTGAGTAGCGGAGCCTACGAGCAGTACTTC.

The V and J genes are TRBV2 and TRBJ1-3, with D perhaps TRBD1 (6 bases). Trimming removed 3 bases at V and 0 bases at J, with 6 bases between. This CDR3 contains 14 residues. Germline V gene lookup returns CDR1 SNHLY and CDR2 FYNNEI. The CDR3 DNA follows: TGTGCCAGCAGTGACAGGGGCTCTGGAAACACCATATATTTT. Amino acids: CASSDRGSGNTIYF. Combining the CDR3 with reference TRBV2 and TRBJ1-3 gives the whole variable domain EPEVTQTPSHQVTQMGQEVILRCVPISNHLYFYWYRQILGQKVEFLVSFYNNEISEKSEIFDDQFSVERPDGSNFTLKIRSTKLEDSAMYFCASSDRGSGNTIYFGEGSWLTVV.

This rearrangement joins TRBV2 to TRBJ1-5; TRBD1 might be the D (6 bases). The CDR3 loop spans 15 amino acids. V lost 4 bases and J lost 4, with 14 bases in between. Germline CDR1 is SNHLY and CDR2 is FYNNEI. Written as DNA, the CDR3 is TGTGCCAGCAGTGTTACGAGAGGGGGTAATCAGCCCCAGCATTTT. It codes for CASSVTRGGNQPQHF.

The chain carries TRBV4-2 and TRBJ2-7; 8 bases are a match to TRBD2. This CDR3 region has 14 residues. With V trimmed by 4 bases and J by 3 bases, 5 bases remained unmatched. Germline values: CDR1 LGHNA, CDR2 YNFKEQ. DNA of the CDR3: TGTGCCAGCAGCCCCTTAGCGGGGAGCTACGAGCAGTACTTC. As protein: CASSPLAGSYEQYF.

This chain links TRBV5-1 with TRBJ2-7; D perhaps matches TRBD2 (5 bases). Germline V CDR1 and CDR2: SGHRS, YFSETQ. The germline V and J ends were trimmed by 0 bases and 5 bases, with 12 bases remaining between them. CDR3 length: 14 residues. The CDR3 region has the DNA TGCGCCAGCAGCTTGGAAACGGGGTACCACGAGCAGTACTTC. This sequence encodes CASSLETGYHEQYF.

There are a few counts of this clone. V usage is TRBV28 and J usage is TRBJ1-1, with a possible D match to TRBD1 (6 bases). The CDR3 sequence is 14 residues long. Germline loops: CDR1 MDHEN, CDR2 SYDVKM. V shed 2 bases and J shed 2 bases, with 9 bases lying between them. The CDR3 loop is CASSLRDKNTEAFF. The CDR3 DNA sequence: TGTGCCAGCAGTTTACGGGACAAAAACACTGAAGCTTTCTTT.

V is TRBV4-2 and J is TRBJ2-1; perhaps TRBD2 as D (7 bases). V was cut by 3 bases and J by 4 bases, with 37 bases left in between. Looked up from germline, CDR1 is LGHNA and CDR2 is YNFKEQ. The CDR3 covers 23 residues. The CDR3 loop is CASSHIIGTPQRDTSVAYNEQFF. The CDR3 DNA reads TGTGCCAGCAGCCACATAATAGGGACCCCTCAGCGGGACACTTCGGTAGCGTACAATGAGCAGTTCTTC.

As regards this clone: Within the sample, other DNA sequences also encode this same CDR3. The chain carries TRBV20-1 and TRBJ2-7; no reliable D call. V shed 1 base and J shed 4 bases, with 5 bases lying between them. The CDR3 contains 11 residues. Germline lookup yields CDR1 DFQATT and CDR2 SNEGSKA (reference sequence). CDR3 in amino acids: CSARGPYEQYF. DNA for the CDR3: TGCAGTGCTAGAGGTCCATACGAGCAGTACTTC.

The rearrangement links TRBV5-6 to TRBJ1-2, with 8 positions matching TRBD1. The V and J ends lost 5 bases and 7 bases, in that order; junction bases with no gene match: 13. This CDR3 has 15 amino acids. Germline CDR1 reads SGHDT; CDR2 reads YYEEEE. The CDR3 nucleotides are TGTGCCAGCAGTATTGGGACAGGCCTACTAATTGGCTACACCTTC. This gives the protein CASSIGTGLLIGYTF.

This clone was counted a single time. This chain connects TRBV18 to TRBJ1-1; D gene uncertain. Per the germline V gene, CDR1 is KGHSH and CDR2 is LQKENI. Trimming cost V 0 bases and J 1 base, with 9 bases left between them. The CDR3 spans 15 residues. The CDR3, as DNA: TGTGCCAGCTCACCACCGTTGTCTAAGAACACTGAAGCTTTCTTT. This translates into CASSPPLSKNTEAFF.

The gene calls are TRBV6-5 and TRBJ1-4; a possible D gene is TRBD1 (6 bases). The germline V and J ends were trimmed by 7 bases and 5 bases, with 14 bases remaining between them. This CDR3 spans 14 amino acids. Germline V gene sequence: CDR1 MNHEY, CDR2 SVGAGI. The CDR3 DNA follows: TGTGCCAGCATCGCAGGGGTGGAGAATGAAAAACTGTTTTTT. It yields the protein CASIAGVENEKLFF.

This sequence joins TRBV10-2 and TRBJ1-4; D might be TRBD1 (5 bases). The CDR3 totals 14 residues. The V end was cut by 5 bases, the J end by 5 bases, with 12 bases between. Germline loops: CDR1 WSHSY, CDR2 SAAADI. The CDR3 region has the DNA TGCGCCAGCAGTATGACAGCGATCAATGAAAAACTGTTTTTT. This gives the protein CASSMTAINEKLFF.

The rearrangement joins TRBV6-5 to TRBJ2-1, with D possibly matching TRBD1 (5 bases). Germline-derived CDR1 and CDR2 are MNHEY and SVGAGI. CDR3 size: 15 residues. Trimming pared 0 bases from V and 6 bases from J, leaving 12 bases between. The DNA of the CDR3 is TGTGCCAGCAGTTACTCAGAGACAGTCTCCAATGAGCAGTTCTTC. Its translation: CASSYSETVSNEQFF.

The V and J genes are TRBV9 and TRBJ2-7; tentatively, D is TRBD2 (6 bases). CDR1 and CDR2 from the germline V gene are SGDLS and YYNGEE. The CDR3 is 15 residues long. V was pared by 4 bases and J by 0 bases, with 14 bases between. CDR3 loop: CASSLGSRSSYEQYF. The CDR3 DNA reads TGTGCCAGCAGCCTCGGGAGCAGAAGCTCCTACGAGCAGTACTTC.

The chain recombines TRBV6-5 with TRBJ2-5; 11 bases line up with TRBD1. With V trimmed by 7 bases and J by 4 bases, 5 bases remained unmatched. This CDR3 comprises 14 residues. Germline V gene lookup returns CDR1 MNHEY and CDR2 SVGAGI. The DNA for the CDR3 is TGTGCCAGCATTCGGACAGGGGGCGGAGAGACCCAGTACTTC. Translation: CASIRTGGGETQYF.

This clone was observed a handful of times. This sequence joins TRBV5-1 and TRBJ1-6; TRBD1 agrees at 8 bases. Germline CDR1 SGHRS, CDR2 YFSETQ. The V gene end was trimmed by 5 bases and the J gene end by 7 bases; junction bases not matched to a gene: 5. The length of the CDR3 is 14 residues. CDR3 sequence reads: CASRLAGGNSPLHF. The CDR3 DNA is TGCGCCAGCAGACTTGCAGGGGGCAATTCACCCCTCCACTTT.